Listed below are T cell receptor beta chains from one sample, sequenced in a study of T-cell reconstitution after alpha-beta-depleted transplantation in children. TCRdb analysed the PCR reads with MiXCR anew, one entry per CDR3 protein. The sample has 450,000 to 600,000 distinct CDR3 sequences, about 11% seen once. Sample: PBMCs, taken before TCRalphabeta/CD19-depleted stem cell transplant. The source is a child aged 2-9 years with inherited bone marrow failure, due to receive a stem cell transplant. The CDR3 runs from the conserved cysteine through the conserved F or W. The order of the fields is clone size, J gene, D gene, V gene, CDR3 DNA, CDR3 protein. D genes are given only for firm matches. Expanded clones are given a class, and other clones once, few, many or no size at all.

many	TRBJ2-7	-	TRBV6-5	TGTGCCAGCAGTTACGGCGCAGGTACCACCTACGAGCAGTACTTC	CASSYGAGTTYEQYF
many	TRBJ2-2	-	TRBV7-9	TGTGCCAGCAGACCCATCGGGGAGCTGTTTTTT	CASRPIGELFF
few	TRBJ1-3	-	TRBV12-3/TRBV12-4	TGTGCCAGCAGTTTAATCGGTAGCTCTGGAAACACCATATATTTT	CASSLIGSSGNTIYF
-	TRBJ2-1	-	TRBV6-2/TRBV6-3	TGTGCCAGCAACGGGTTGAGCTCCTACAATGAGCAGTTCTTC	CASNGLSSYNEQFF
many	TRBJ2-3	-	TRBV28	TGTGCCACCAGCAAACAAGCCCCCACAGATACGCAGTATTTT	CATSKQAPTDTQYF
few	TRBJ2-1	TRBD2	TRBV7-9	TGTGCCACGGGGGGGGTCCGGGAGCAGTTCTTC	CATGGVREQFF
-	TRBJ2-1	-	TRBV19	TGTGCCAGTAGTATAGCCCCCGGTGAGCAGTTCTTC	CASSIAPGEQFF
many	TRBJ1-1	-	TRBV5-5	TGTGCCAGCAGCTTGGATCACCCGATGAACACTGAAGCTTTCTTT	CASSLDHPMNTEAFF
many	TRBJ2-1	TRBD2	TRBV4-3	TGCGCCAGCAGCCGGACTAGCGGGGCTTCGCTTTACAATGAGCAGTTCTTC	CASSRTSGASLYNEQFF
many	TRBJ2-7	TRBD1	TRBV7-2	TGTGCCAGCAGCTCGACCGGGACAGGGACCTACGAGCAGTACTTC	CASSSTGTGTYEQYF
many	TRBJ2-1	TRBD2	TRBV20-1	TGCAGTGCTCTAGACCCCCTAGCGGGAGGTGCTGAGCAGTTCTTC	CSALDPLAGGAEQFF
many	TRBJ2-2	TRBD2	TRBV7-8	TGTGCCAGCAGCAAACTAGCGGGCAATGGCACCGGGGAGCTGTTTTTT	CASSKLAGNGTGELFF
few	TRBJ2-7	-	TRBV10-2	TGCGCCAGCAGTGACGCTAGCACCTACGAGCAGTACTTC	CASSDASTYEQYF
many	TRBJ1-3	TRBD1	TRBV4-3	TGCGCCAGCAGCCAAGAGGGACAGGGAAACACCATATATTTT	CASSQEGQGNTIYF
many	TRBJ1-5	-	TRBV12-3/TRBV12-4	TGTGCCAGCAGTACCCAGACAGGTAGCAATCAGCCCCAGCATTTT	CASSTQTGSNQPQHF
few	TRBJ2-1	TRBD2	TRBV20-1	TGCAGTGCTTTCTTCCCGGGACTAGCGGGAGGGACTGAGCAGTTCTTC	CSAFFPGLAGGTEQFF
many	TRBJ1-2	-	TRBV29-1	TGCAGCGACTATTCGGGCGGCTACACCTTC	CSDYSGGYTF
-	TRBJ2-5	TRBD1	TRBV5-1	TGCGCCAGCAGCAGGGACAGGGGGGACCAAGAGACCCAGTACTTC	CASSRDRGDQETQYF
-	TRBJ2-4	-	TRBV11-2	TGTGCCAGCAGCACTACTACAATTGACATTCAGTACTTC	CASSTTTIDIQYF
many	TRBJ2-1	TRBD2	TRBV20-1	TGCAGTGCTAGAGATAGCCTAGCGGGAGTTTTTGAGCAGTTCTTC	CSARDSLAGVFEQFF
-	TRBJ2-7	TRBD1	TRBV10-3	TGTGCCATCAGGACAGGACAGGGGAGCTACGAGCAGTACTTC	CAIRTGQGSYEQYF
many	TRBJ2-5	-	TRBV24-1	TGTGCCACCAGTGATTCATCCCCGAGGGAAGAGACCCAGTACTTC	CATSDSSPREETQYF
many	TRBJ2-7	-	TRBV20-1	TGCAGTGCCCCCGCCCCAGGTTTGGCCGAGCAGTACTTC	CSAPAPGLAEQYF
many	TRBJ2-7	TRBD1	TRBV13	TGTGCCAGCAGCAGACGGACAGGGGACTACGAGCAGTACTTC	CASSRRTGDYEQYF
few	TRBJ2-3	TRBD2	TRBV7-9	TGTGCCAGCAGCGGAGGGACTAGCGGGAGCACAGATACGCAGTATTTT	CASSGGTSGSTDTQYF
many	TRBJ2-3	TRBD1	TRBV4-1	TGCGCCAGCAGCCAAGCCCAGGGGGCCGCAGATACGCAGTATTTT	CASSQAQGAADTQYF
-	TRBJ2-1	TRBD2	TRBV4-3	TGCGCCAGCAGCCAAGATGCCGGGACTAGCGGAAGGGATGAGCAGTTCTTC	CASSQDAGTSGRDEQFF
many	TRBJ1-2	-	TRBV20-1	TGCGGTTCAGTTTCAGGGGCCGCTAACTATGGCTACACCTTC	CGSVSGAANYGYTF
many	TRBJ2-3	-	TRBV28	TGTGCCAGCAGCTCGGTGGTGGCAGATACGCAGTATTTT	CASSSVVADTQYF
many	TRBJ2-4	-	TRBV3-1	TGTGCCAGCAGCCAAGATCGAGGACTAGCCAAAAACATTCAGTACTTC	CASSQDRGLAKNIQYF
many	TRBJ1-5	-	TRBV7-2	TGTGCCAGCACAAAAAACAGGGTACATTTT	CASTKNRVHF
many	TRBJ2-7	-	TRBV12-3/TRBV12-4	TGTGCCAGCAGCCGCCCGGCGGCCTCCTACGAGCAGTACTTC	CASSRPAASYEQYF
many	TRBJ2-3	-	TRBV11-2	TGTGCCAGCAGCTTAGATCGGCCCTATACGCAGTATTTT	CASSLDRPYTQYF
few	TRBJ1-6	-	TRBV7-2	TGTGCCAGCAGCGCAACAGGCTCACCCCTCCACTTT	CASSATGSPLHF
-	TRBJ2-3	-	TRBV27	TGTGCCAGCAGTATAAGCCGACCAAACCTTTCCACAGATACGCAGTATTTT	CASSISRPNLSTDTQYF
many	TRBJ2-2	-	TRBV9	TGTGCCAGCAGCGTACTGCCGAGTGGGGGCCTACCAGGGACCGGGGAGCTGTTTTTT	CASSVLPSGGLPGTGELFF
many	TRBJ2-1	-	TRBV20-1	TGCAGTGCAATGTCCCGGGACCGAGACTACAATGAGCAGTTCTTC	CSAMSRDRDYNEQFF
many	TRBJ2-1	-	TRBV20-1	TGCAGTGCTTTGGGTCGCGCCAATGAGCAGTTCTTC	CSALGRANEQFF
many	TRBJ1-4	TRBD1	TRBV5-6	TGTGCCAGCAGCTGGACCCGGGACAGGGCCGGATGGGGTGAAAAACTGTTTTTT	CASSWTRDRAGWGEKLFF
many	TRBJ2-1	-	TRBV29-1	TGCAGCGTTTTGCCCATCGGCGGGATACACAATGAGCAGTTCTTC	CSVLPIGGIHNEQFF